The 27 T cell receptor beta chains in this list originate from one sample, sequenced in a study of cytomegalovirus exposure and HLA in healthy donors. Repertoires were generated with immunoSEQ multiplex PCR, while TCRdb's copy carries only in-frame clones and drops some. The table includes 71,000 or so clones, approximately 94% detected once. The source material was PBMCs. The receptors were sampled from a woman under 30 in good health and CMV-seropositive.

The J gene is TRBJ1-1, the V gene TRBV5-1, with 7 bases fitting TRBD1. V shed 3 bases, J shed 10 bases, and the junction held 9 bases outside the gene matches. Germline CDR1 and CDR2: SGHRS and YFSETQ. The CDR3 covers 13 residues. The CDR3 DNA is TGCGCCAGCAGCTCGACAGGGTTTGGGGTAGCTTTCTTT. Translating gives CASSSTGFGVAFF.

The chain couples TRBV7-9 to TRBJ1-2; 7 bases line up with TRBD1. J was trimmed by 3 bases and V by 5 bases; bases with no gene match: 9. Germline V gene sequence: CDR1 SEHNR, CDR2 FQNEAQ (reference sequence). This CDR3 has 15 amino acids. The CDR3 bases are TGTGCCAGCAGCACCCACAGGGGAGCAGACTATGGCTACACCTTC. It specifies CASSTHRGADYGYTF.

V is TRBV5-4 and J is TRBJ2-7; D perhaps matches TRBD1 (5 bases). The CDR3 loop spans 14 amino acids. Trimming left V 1 base short and J 2 bases short, with 10 bases between. Germline loops: CDR1 SGHNT, CDR2 YYREEE (reference sequence). CDR3 region: CASSLRRAPYEQYF. The CDR3 DNA reads as TGTGCCAGCAGCTTGCGCAGGGCACCCTACGAGCAGTACTTC. The full variable domain, completed using reference TRBV5-4 and TRBJ2-7, is ETGVTQSPTHLIKTRGQQVTLRCSSQSGHNTVSWYQQALGQGPQFIFQYYREEENGRGNFPPRFSGLQFPNYSSELNVNALELDDSALYLCASSLRRAPYEQYFGPGTRLTVT.

Only one count was recorded for this clone. The chain recombines TRBV19 with TRBJ2-7, with 8 bases identical to TRBD1. The junction had 1 base not matched to a gene; V was cut back by 9 bases and J by 3 bases. This CDR3 region has 11 residues. Per the germline V gene, CDR1 is LNHDA and CDR2 is SQIVND (reference sequence). This CDR3 is CASGTGYEQYF. The CDR3, as DNA: TGTGCCAGCGGGACAGGCTACGAGCAGTACTTC.

The chain couples TRBV4-2 to TRBJ1-5, with 8 bases matching TRBD1. Germline CDR1 is LGHNA and CDR2 is YNFKEQ. With 0 bases clipped from V and 6 bases from J, the junction kept 7 bases outside the gene matches. The CDR3 spans 16 residues. This CDR3 is CASSQEAGQGIQPQHF. The CDR3 DNA sequence: TGTGCCAGCAGCCAAGAGGCCGGACAGGGAATTCAGCCCCAGCATTTT.

With respect to this clone: Other DNA sequences in this sample translate to the same CDR3. The V call is TRBV5-1, the J call TRBJ2-7; 7 bases map to TRBD2. After removal of 1 base from V and 1 base from J, the junction contained 2 bases not matched to a gene. Per the germline V gene, CDR1 is SGHRS and CDR2 is YFSETQ. There are 14 residues in the CDR3. The CDR3 DNA reads TGCGCCAGCAGCTTGCGAGCGGGATCCTACGAGCAGTACTTC. Amino acid sequence: CASSLRAGSYEQYF.

This chain links TRBV27 with TRBJ1-6; D is uncertain. Trimming took 0 bases from V and 6 from J, leaving 15 bases between them. Germline CDR1 MNHEY, CDR2 SMNVEV (reference sequence). The CDR3 totals 17 residues. The CDR3 DNA reads TGTGCCAGCAGTTTATCGGCACCCTGGGCCTCTAATTCACCCCTCCACTTT. This encodes CASSLSAPWASNSPLHF.

The chain carries TRBV5-5 and TRBJ1-4; tentatively, D is TRBD1 (6 bases). The germline V gene encodes CDR1 SGHKS and CDR2 YYEKEE (reference sequence). Trimming cost V 5 bases and J 3 bases, with 14 bases left between them. This CDR3 has 15 amino acids. The CDR3: CASSLETGANEKLFF. Written as DNA, the CDR3 is TGTGCCAGCAGTCTAGAGACAGGTGCTAATGAAAAACTGTTTTTT. The whole variable domain, remainder taken from reference TRBV5-5 and TRBJ1-4, is DAGVTQSPTHLIKTRGQQVTLRCSPISGHKSVSWYQQVLGQGPQFIFQYYEKEERGRGNFPDRFSARQFPNYSSELNVNALLLGDSALYLCASSLETGANEKLFFGSGTQLSVL.

This chain links TRBV6-1 with TRBJ1-1, with TRBD1 as a possible D gene (5 bases). Germline V gene data show CDR1 as MNHNS and CDR2 as SASEGT. The CDR3 has 17 amino acids. With 2 bases removed from V and 4 bases from J, the gap between germline ends came to 20 bases. CDR3: CASSESVLGRGGTEAFF. The CDR3 DNA reads as TGTGCCAGCAGTGAAAGTGTCCTGGGTCGGGGGGGCACTGAAGCTTTCTTT.

The CDR3 reads CASSLAGGNIQYF. The CDR3 nucleotides are TGTGCCAGCAGCTTAGCGGGGGGAAACATTCAGTACTTC. The chain employs TRBV7-2 and TRBJ2-4; perhaps TRBD2 as D (6 bases). This CDR3 spans 13 amino acids. Germline values: CDR1 SGHTA, CDR2 FQGNSA. Trimming stripped 0 bases from V and 6 bases from J, with 6 bases between.

This chain connects TRBV28 to TRBJ1-2, with 7 bases identical to TRBD1. CDR1 and CDR2 from the germline V gene are MDHEN and SYDVKM. The CDR3 extends over 11 amino acids. V lost 4 bases, J lost 12 bases, and 5 bases stayed unmatched. The CDR3 sequence is CASSSPGGHTF. CDR3 nucleotides: TGTGCCAGCAGTTCCCCAGGGGGGCACACCTTC.

This chain connects TRBV2 to TRBJ1-2, with TRBD1 matching 7 bases. The germline V gene has CDR1 SNHLY and CDR2 FYNNEI. This CDR3 is built from 13 residues. V dropped 9 bases and J dropped 3; count of bases not matched to a gene: 7. CDR3: CARRFRGDYGYTF. For the CDR3, the DNA is TGTGCCAGGAGATTCAGGGGGGACTATGGCTACACCTTC.

CDR3 nucleotide sequence: TGTGCCAGCAGCTTAAGAATCTCGGGGGAGGCAGGAAACACCATATATTTT. Its translation is CASSLRISGEAGNTIYF. This rearrangement joins TRBV13 to TRBJ1-3; tentatively, D is TRBD1 (5 bases). V lost 2 bases, J lost 4 bases, and 18 bases lay in between. The CDR3 spans 17 residues. Germline lookup yields CDR1 PRHDT and CDR2 FYEKMQ (reference sequence). The full variable domain, rest sourced from reference TRBV13 and TRBJ1-3, is AAGVIQSPRHLIKEKRETATLKCYPIPRHDTVYWYQQGPGQDPQFLISFYEKMQSDKGSIPDRFSAQQFSDYHSELNMSSLELGDSALYFCASSLRISGEAGNTIYFGEGSWLTVV.

This rearrangement joins TRBV4-1 to TRBJ2-7; D is uncertain. There are 13 residues in the CDR3. The germline V and J ends were trimmed by 3 bases and 4 bases, with 10 bases remaining between them. The germline V gene encodes CDR1 MGHRA and CDR2 YSYEKL. CDR3 sequence: CASSQSLPYEQYF. CDR3 DNA: TGCGCCAGCAGCCAGTCACTCCCATACGAGCAGTACTTC.

This chain joins TRBV6-1 and TRBJ1-4; 8 bases fit TRBD1. The CDR3 covers 14 residues. The ends lost 6 bases at V and 6 bases at J; junction bases unmatched: 6. Germline lookup yields CDR1 MNHNS and CDR2 SASEGT. In DNA, the CDR3 is TGTGCCAGCAGGAAGGACAGGGTGGATGAAAAACTGTTTTTT. This gives the protein CASRKDRVDEKLFF.

This sequence joins TRBV6-5 and TRBJ1-1; 9 nucleotides line up with TRBD1. Germline V gene data show CDR1 as MNHEY and CDR2 as SVGAGI. The CDR3 is 15 amino acids. J was trimmed by 1 base and V by 7 bases; bases with no gene match: 7. For the CDR3, the DNA is TGTGCCAGCAATAACAGGGGACAGGGGAACACTGAAGCTTTCTTT. Translating it yields CASNNRGQGNTEAFF.

The chain combines TRBV11-2 with TRBJ2-6; TRBD1 aligns across 8 bases. Germline CDR1 is SGHAT and CDR2 is FQNNGV. V lost 7 bases and J lost 3; bases outside the gene matches: 11. CDR3 size: 17 residues. CDR3 residues: CASNSDRGVLGANVLTF. CDR3 sequence (DNA): TGTGCCAGCAACTCAGACAGGGGTGTTCTTGGGGCCAACGTCCTGACTTTC.

This chain links TRBV4-3 with TRBJ1-3, with 10 bases identical to TRBD1. After removal of 1 base from V and 2 bases from J, the junction contained 8 bases not matched to a gene. CDR1 and CDR2 (germline): LGHNA, YSLEER. The CDR3 is 18 amino acids. CDR3 bases: TGCGCCAGCAGCCAAGTAAGACAGGGGGCCCCACCTGGAAACACCATATATTTT. Amino acid sequence: CASSQVRQGAPPGNTIYF.

This rearrangement joins TRBV28 to TRBJ1-5, with D unclear. CDR3 length: 17 residues. Germline V gives CDR1 MDHEN, CDR2 SYDVKM. Trimming removed 6 bases at V and 1 base at J, with 19 bases between. In DNA form, the CDR3 reads TGTGCCAGCAGATCGGATATTGGTCTCAGGAGCAATCAGCCCCAGCATTTT. It specifies CASRSDIGLRSNQPQHF.

To note about this clone: Other DNA sequences from this sample encode an identical CDR3 as well. V is TRBV7-3 and J is TRBJ2-1, with D perhaps TRBD2 (7 bases). Trimming took 5 bases from V and 8 from J, leaving 13 bases between them. Germline CDR1 is SGHTA and CDR2 is FQGTGA. CDR3 length: 13 amino acids. CDR3 region: CASSTGGGDEQFF. The CDR3 DNA sequence: TGTGCCAGCAGCACAGGAGGGGGGGATGAGCAGTTCTTC.

This rearrangement joins TRBV6-6 to TRBJ2-5; the D is unclear. V was clipped by 1 base and J by 7 bases, with 10 bases between them. The CDR3 runs 13 residues. Germline V gene lookup returns CDR1 MNHNY and CDR2 SVGAGI (reference sequence). The CDR3 loop reads CASSYFRPGTQYF. The CDR3 DNA follows: TGTGCCAGCAGTTACTTTCGCCCGGGGACCCAGTACTTC.

The chain employs TRBV18 and TRBJ2-5, with 10 bases identical to TRBD2. The J segment lost 4 bases and the V segment lost 2 bases, leaving 7 bases of the junction unmatched. Germline values: CDR1 KGHSH, CDR2 LQKENI. The CDR3 covers 16 residues. DNA of the CDR3: TGTGCCAGCTCACCATCTAGCGGGGGCCCGCGAGAGACCCAGTACTTC. This codes for CASSPSSGGPRETQYF.

The chain links TRBV4-1 to TRBJ2-7; 11 bases line up with TRBD2. From germline, CDR1 is MGHRA and CDR2 YSYEKL. CDR3 size: 19 residues. J was trimmed by 0 bases and V by 4 bases; bases with no gene match: 14. The CDR3: CASSRTTSGGRSSSYEQYF. The CDR3 DNA sequence: TGCGCCAGCAGCCGAACAACTAGCGGGGGACGGAGTAGCTCCTACGAGCAGTACTTC.

The chain is built from TRBV6-1 and TRBJ2-3, with 10 positions matching TRBD1. The CDR3 is made up of 15 amino acids. Per the germline V gene, CDR1 is MNHNS and CDR2 is SASEGT. V shed 3 bases, J shed 1 base, and the junction held 1 base outside the gene matches. This chain's CDR3 is CASSDDRGRTDTQYF. CDR3 in DNA: TGTGCCAGCAGTGACGACAGGGGGCGCACAGATACGCAGTATTTT.

The rearrangement links TRBV11-3 to TRBJ2-7; 11 nucleotides line up with TRBD1. Germline assignment: CDR1 SGHNT and CDR2 YENEEA. Trimming took 4 bases from V and 4 from J; bases not matched to a gene: 3. The CDR3 length is 14 residues. The CDR3 sequence: CASSSDRGLYEQYF. Here the CDR3 DNA reads TGTGCCAGCAGCTCGGACAGGGGGCTTTACGAGCAGTACTTC.

This clone was counted only a few times. The CDR3 DNA reads TGTGCCAGCAGTGGGGGGAGGCCGCTCAATGAAAAACTGTTTTTT. This gives the protein CASSGGRPLNEKLFF. V gene TRBV2 combines with J gene TRBJ1-4, with D tentatively TRBD1 (5 bases). The CDR3 length is 15 residues. CDR1 is SNHLY, CDR2 FYNNEI, per germline. V lost 4 bases and J lost 5, with 14 bases in between.

V gene TRBV6-1 combines with J gene TRBJ1-1, with D perhaps matching TRBD1 (5 bases). V was cut by 0 bases and J by 11 bases, with 10 bases left in between. This CDR3 has 12 residues. CDR1 and CDR2 (germline): MNHNS, SASEGT. This CDR3 reads CASSEADTEAFF. The CDR3 nucleotides read TGTGCCAGCAGTGAAGCGGACACGGAGGCTTTCTTT.